This T cell receptor (beta chain) was profiled in a study of regulatory T cells in long-lasting Graves disease. Arm-PCR with iRepertoire HTBI primers amplified the CDR3 regions for these TCR beta libraries. TCRdb re-called the multiplex PCR reads through MiXCR, storing one row per CDR3 protein. This table has approximately 690,000 distinct CDR3 sequences, around 32% appearing once. This clonotype was observed many times. Time point here: persistent/refractory GD, antithyroid drugs over 5 years with positive TRAb. PBMCs were the source of the RNA used for TCR sequencing. V shed 3 bases and J shed 9 bases, with 9 bases lying between them. This CDR3 has 13 amino acids. The germline gives CDR1 MNHEY, CDR2 SMNVEV (reference sequence).

The sequencing here drew on peripheral blood mononuclear cells (PBMCs), taken when the disease was refractory, from a patient treated with antithyroid drugs. This chain joins TRBV27 and TRBJ1-6; D remains unclear. This clonotype was obtained from a female donor with Graves disease. The DNA of the CDR3 is TGTGCCAGCAGTTTGGCTTTACGTTCACCCCTCCACTTT. Amino acids: CASSLALRSPLHF.